The sequence of this TCR beta chain was determined in a study of CXCR3-negative and CXCR3-positive naive CD8 T cells. General observations from the study: Relative to CXCR3-negative naive cells, CXCR3-positive naive cells had more hydrophobic TRB CDR3s. Naive CXCR3-positive and CXCR3-negative cells shared TRBV-TRBJ usage; memory cells diverged.

Germline assignment: CDR1 MGHRA and CDR2 YSYEKL. The CDR3 has 14 residues. TRB cDNA was prepared as libraries by UMI-labeled 5' RACE. After re-calling the 5' RACE reads, TCRdb lists one entry per CDR3 protein, DNA absent. Its table records about 70,000 distinct CDR3 sequences. About this clonotype itself: The antigen is unknown.

Triplicate sorts, around 310,000 cells apiece, were made for each CD8+ T cell subset. Those CD8+ T cells considered naive were CD45RO-CCR7+CD27+CD95-. The clonotype was recovered from a human donor in good health. Some clones in this sample may be carry-over from other donors' samples. The specimen sequenced was naive CXCR3+ CD8+ T cells from blood. Subset noted: CD45RO-CCR7+CD27+CD95- naive CD8+ T cells expressing CXCR3 (TNR3+). The chain carries TRBV4-1 and TRBJ1-1. The chain's CDR3 is CASSQEGRETEAFF.